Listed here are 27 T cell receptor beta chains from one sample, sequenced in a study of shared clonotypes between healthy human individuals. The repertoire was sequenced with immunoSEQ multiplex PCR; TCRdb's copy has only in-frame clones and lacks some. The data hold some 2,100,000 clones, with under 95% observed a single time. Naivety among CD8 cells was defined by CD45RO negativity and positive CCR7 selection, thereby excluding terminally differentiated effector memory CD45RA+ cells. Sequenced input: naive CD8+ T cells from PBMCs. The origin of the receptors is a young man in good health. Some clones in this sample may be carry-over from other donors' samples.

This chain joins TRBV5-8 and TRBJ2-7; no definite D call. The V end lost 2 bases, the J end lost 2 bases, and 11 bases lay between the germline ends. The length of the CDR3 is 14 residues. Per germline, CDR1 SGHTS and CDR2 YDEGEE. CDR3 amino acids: CASSFRALAYEQYF. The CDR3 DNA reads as TGTGCCAGCAGCTTCCGGGCGTTAGCCTACGAGCAGTACTTC.

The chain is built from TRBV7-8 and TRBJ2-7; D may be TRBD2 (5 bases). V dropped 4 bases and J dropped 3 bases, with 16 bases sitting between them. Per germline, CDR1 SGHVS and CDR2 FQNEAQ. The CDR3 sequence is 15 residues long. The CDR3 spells CASSYALVGNYEQYF. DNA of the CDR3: TGTGCCAGCAGCTACGCACTAGTGGGAAACTACGAGCAGTACTTC.

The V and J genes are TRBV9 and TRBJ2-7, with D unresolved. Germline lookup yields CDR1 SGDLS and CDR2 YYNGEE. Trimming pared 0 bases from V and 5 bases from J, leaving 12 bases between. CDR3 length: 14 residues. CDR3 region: CASSVGAGSDEQYF. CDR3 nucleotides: TGTGCCAGCAGCGTAGGGGCTGGATCGGACGAGCAGTACTTC.

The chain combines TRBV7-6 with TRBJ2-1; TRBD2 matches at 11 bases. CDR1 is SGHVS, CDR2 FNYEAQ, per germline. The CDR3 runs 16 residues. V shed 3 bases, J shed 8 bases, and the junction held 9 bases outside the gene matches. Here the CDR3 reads CASSLKLAGVGHEQFF. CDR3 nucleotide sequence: TGTGCCAGCAGCTTGAAACTAGCGGGAGTAGGGCATGAGCAGTTCTTC.

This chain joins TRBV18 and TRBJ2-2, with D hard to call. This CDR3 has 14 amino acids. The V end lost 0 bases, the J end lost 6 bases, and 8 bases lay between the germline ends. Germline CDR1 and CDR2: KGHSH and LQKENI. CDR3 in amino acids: CASSPPLIAGELFF. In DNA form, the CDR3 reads TGTGCCAGCTCACCACCGCTGATCGCCGGGGAGCTGTTTTTT.

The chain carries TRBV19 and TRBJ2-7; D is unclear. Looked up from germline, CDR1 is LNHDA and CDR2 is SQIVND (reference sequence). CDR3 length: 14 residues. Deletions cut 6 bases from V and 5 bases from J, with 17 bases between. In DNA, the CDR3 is TGTGCCAGTAGCCCCAGTATTATACGGGACGAGCAGTACTTC. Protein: CASSPSIIRDEQYF.

CDR3 nucleotide sequence: TGCAGCGCGACCGGGACAGGGGGCAAAGCTTTCTTT. It specifies CSATGTGGKAFF. The chain couples TRBV29-1 to TRBJ1-1, with 12 nucleotides matching TRBD1. V shed 7 bases and J 9 bases; nucleotides not matched to a gene: 6. The CDR3 covers 12 residues. Per germline, CDR1 SQVTM and CDR2 ANQGSEA.

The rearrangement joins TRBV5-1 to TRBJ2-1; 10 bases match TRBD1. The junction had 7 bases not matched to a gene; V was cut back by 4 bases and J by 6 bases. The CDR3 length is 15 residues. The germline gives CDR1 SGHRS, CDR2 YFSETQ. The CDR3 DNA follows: TGCGCCAGCAGCCCGACAGGGGGCGATCGCAATGAGCAGTTCTTC. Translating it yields CASSPTGGDRNEQFF.

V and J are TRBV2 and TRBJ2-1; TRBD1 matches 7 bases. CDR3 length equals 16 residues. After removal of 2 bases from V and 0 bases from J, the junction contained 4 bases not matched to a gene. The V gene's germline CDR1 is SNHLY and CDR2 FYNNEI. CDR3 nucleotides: TGTGCCAGCAGTGAATTGCCAGGGGGCTCCTACAATGAGCAGTTCTTC. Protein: CASSELPGGSYNEQFF.

The DNA for the CDR3 is TGTGCCAGTAGTCCCCGACAGGGTACAGTAGATACGCAGTATTTT. Translation: CASSPRQGTVDTQYF. The chain joins TRBV19 to TRBJ2-3; 7 bases are shared with TRBD1. The CDR3 is 15 residues long. Germline values: CDR1 LNHDA, CDR2 SQIVND (reference sequence). After removal of 5 bases from V and 5 bases from J, the junction contained 10 bases not matched to a gene.

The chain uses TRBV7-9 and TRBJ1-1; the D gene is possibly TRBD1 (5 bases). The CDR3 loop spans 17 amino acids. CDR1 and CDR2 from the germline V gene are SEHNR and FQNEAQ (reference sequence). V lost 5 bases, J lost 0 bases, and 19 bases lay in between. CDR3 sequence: CASSNYVEGRLNTEAFF. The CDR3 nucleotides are TGTGCCAGCAGCAACTATGTTGAGGGGCGGTTGAACACTGAAGCTTTCTTT.

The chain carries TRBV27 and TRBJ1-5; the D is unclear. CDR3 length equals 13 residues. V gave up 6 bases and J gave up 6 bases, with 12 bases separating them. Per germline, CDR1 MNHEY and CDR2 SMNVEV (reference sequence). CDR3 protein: CASSYEGGQPQHF. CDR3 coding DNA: TGTGCCAGCAGCTATGAGGGTGGTCAGCCCCAGCATTTT.

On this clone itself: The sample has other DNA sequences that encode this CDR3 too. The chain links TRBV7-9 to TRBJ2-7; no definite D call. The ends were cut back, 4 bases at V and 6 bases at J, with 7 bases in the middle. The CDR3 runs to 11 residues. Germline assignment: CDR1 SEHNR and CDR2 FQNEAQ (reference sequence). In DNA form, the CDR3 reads TGTGCCAGCAGCTCTCCTCGCGAGCAGTACTTC. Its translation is CASSSPREQYF.

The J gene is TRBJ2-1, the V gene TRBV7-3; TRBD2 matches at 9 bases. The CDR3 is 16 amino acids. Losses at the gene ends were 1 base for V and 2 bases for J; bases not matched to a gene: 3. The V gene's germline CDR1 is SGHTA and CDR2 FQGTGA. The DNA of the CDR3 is TGTGCCAGCAGCTTAAAGGGCGGGAGGGCCTACAATGAGCAGTTCTTC. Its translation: CASSLKGGRAYNEQFF. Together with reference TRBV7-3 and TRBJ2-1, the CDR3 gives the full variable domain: GAGVSQTPSNKVTEKGKYVELRCDPISGHTALYWYRQSLGQGPEFLIYFQGTGAADDSGLPNDRFFAVRPEGSVSTLKIQRTERGDSAVYLCASSLKGGRAYNEQFFGPGTRLTVL.

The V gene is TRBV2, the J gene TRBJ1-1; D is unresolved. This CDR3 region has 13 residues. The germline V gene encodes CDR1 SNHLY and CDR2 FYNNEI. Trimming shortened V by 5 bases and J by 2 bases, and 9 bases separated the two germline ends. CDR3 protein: CASSPGFNTEAFF. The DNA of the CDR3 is TGTGCCAGCAGTCCTGGGTTTAACACTGAAGCTTTCTTT.

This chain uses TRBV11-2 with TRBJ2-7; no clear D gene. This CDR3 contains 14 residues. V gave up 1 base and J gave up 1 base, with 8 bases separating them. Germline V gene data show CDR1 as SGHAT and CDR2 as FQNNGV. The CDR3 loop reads CASSLGVESYEQYF. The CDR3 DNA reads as TGTGCCAGCAGCTTAGGGGTTGAATCCTACGAGCAGTACTTC.

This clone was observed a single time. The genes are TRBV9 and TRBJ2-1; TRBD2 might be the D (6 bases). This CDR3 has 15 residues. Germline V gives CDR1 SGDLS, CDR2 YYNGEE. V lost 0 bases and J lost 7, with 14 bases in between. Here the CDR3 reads CASSVGRAVINEQFF. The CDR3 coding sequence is TGTGCCAGCAGCGTAGGGAGGGCAGTTATAAATGAGCAGTTCTTC. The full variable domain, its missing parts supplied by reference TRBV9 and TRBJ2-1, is DSGVTQTPKHLITATGQRVTLRCSPRSGDLSVYWYQQSLDQGLQFLIQYYNGEERAKGNILERFSAQQFPDLHSELNLSSLELGDSALYFCASSVGRAVINEQFFGPGTRLTVL.

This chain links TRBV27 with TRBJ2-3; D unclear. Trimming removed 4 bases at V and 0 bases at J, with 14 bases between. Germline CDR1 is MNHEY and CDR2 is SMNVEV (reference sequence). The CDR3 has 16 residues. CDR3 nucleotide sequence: TGTGCCAGCAGTTCAGCCGGGCGGACGAGCACAGATACGCAGTATTTT. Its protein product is CASSSAGRTSTDTQYF.

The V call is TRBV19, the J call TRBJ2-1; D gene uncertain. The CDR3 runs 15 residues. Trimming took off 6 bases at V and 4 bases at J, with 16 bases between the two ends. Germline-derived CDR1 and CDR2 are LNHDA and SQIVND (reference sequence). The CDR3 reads CASRGPGGIYNEQFF. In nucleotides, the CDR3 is TGTGCCAGTAGAGGACCGGGCGGTATATACAATGAGCAGTTCTTC.

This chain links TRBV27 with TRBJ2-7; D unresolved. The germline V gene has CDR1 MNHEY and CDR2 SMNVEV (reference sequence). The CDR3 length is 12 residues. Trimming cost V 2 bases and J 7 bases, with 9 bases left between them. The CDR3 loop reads CASSLDHSEQYF. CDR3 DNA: TGTGCCAGCAGTTTAGACCACTCTGAGCAGTACTTC.

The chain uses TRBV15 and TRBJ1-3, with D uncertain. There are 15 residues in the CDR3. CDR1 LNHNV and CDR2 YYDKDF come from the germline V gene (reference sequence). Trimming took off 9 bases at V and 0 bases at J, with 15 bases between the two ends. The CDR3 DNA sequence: TGTGCCACTGGGGATACAGCGTTCTCTGGAAACACCATATATTTT. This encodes CATGDTAFSGNTIYF.

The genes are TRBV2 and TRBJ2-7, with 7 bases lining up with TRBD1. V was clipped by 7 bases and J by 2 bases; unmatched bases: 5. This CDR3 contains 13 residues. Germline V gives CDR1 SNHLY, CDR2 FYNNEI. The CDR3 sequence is CASKVRGPYEQYF. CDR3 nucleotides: TGTGCCAGCAAGGTGAGGGGGCCCTACGAGCAGTACTTC.

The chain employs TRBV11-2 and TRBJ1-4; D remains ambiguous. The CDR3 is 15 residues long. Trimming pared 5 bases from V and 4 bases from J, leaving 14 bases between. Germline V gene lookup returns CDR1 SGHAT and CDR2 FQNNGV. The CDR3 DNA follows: TGTGCCAGCAGCCATTACTACAGTCATAATGAAAAACTGTTTTTT. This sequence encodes CASSHYYSHNEKLFF.

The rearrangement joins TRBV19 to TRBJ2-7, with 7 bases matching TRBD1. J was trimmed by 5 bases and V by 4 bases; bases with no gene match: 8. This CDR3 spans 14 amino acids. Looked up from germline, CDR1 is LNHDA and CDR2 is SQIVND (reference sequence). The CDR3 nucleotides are TGTGCCAGTAGTAGGGGACGACAGGGAGACGAGCAGTACTTC. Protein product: CASSRGRQGDEQYF. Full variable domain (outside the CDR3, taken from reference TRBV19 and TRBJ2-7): DGGITQSPKYLFRKEGQNVTLSCEQNLNHDAMYWYRQDPGQGLRLIYYSQIVNDFQKGDIAEGYSVSREKKESFPLTVTSAQKNPTAFYLCASSRGRQGDEQYFGPGTRLTVT.

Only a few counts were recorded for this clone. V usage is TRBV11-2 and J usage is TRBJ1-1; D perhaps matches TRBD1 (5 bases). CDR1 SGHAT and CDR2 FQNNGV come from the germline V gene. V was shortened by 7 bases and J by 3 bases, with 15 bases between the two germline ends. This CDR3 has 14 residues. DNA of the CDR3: TGTGCCAGCACTCCACGGGCAGGGTACACTGAAGCTTTCTTT. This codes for CASTPRAGYTEAFF.

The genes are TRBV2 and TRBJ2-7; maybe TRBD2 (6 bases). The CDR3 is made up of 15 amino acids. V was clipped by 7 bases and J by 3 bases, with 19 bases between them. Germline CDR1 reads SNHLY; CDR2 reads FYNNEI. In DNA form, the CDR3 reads TGTGCCAGCAACCCTGGGGGGATTCAGAACTACGAGCAGTACTTC. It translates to CASNPGGIQNYEQYF.

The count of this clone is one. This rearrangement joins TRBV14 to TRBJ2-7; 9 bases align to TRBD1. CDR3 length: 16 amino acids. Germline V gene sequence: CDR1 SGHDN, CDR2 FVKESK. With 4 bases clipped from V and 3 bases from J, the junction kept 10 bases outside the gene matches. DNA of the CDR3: TGTGCCAGCAGCCCCATTGGACAGGGGATATTCTACGAGCAGTACTTC. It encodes CASSPIGQGIFYEQYF.